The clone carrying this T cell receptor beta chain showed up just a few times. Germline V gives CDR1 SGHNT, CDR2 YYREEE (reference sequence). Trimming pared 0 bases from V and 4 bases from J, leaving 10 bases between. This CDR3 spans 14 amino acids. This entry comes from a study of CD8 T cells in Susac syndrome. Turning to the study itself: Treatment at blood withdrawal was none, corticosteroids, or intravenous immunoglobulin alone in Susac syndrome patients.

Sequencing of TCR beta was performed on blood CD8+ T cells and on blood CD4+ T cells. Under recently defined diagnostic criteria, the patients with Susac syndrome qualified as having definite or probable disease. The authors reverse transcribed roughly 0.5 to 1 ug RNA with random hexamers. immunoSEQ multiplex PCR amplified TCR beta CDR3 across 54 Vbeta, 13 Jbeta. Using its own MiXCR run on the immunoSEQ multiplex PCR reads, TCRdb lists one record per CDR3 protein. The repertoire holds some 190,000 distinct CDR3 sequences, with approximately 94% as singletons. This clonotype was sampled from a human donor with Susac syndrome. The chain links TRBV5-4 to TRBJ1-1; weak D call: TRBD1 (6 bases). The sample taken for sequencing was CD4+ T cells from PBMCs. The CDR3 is CASSLDRESTEAFF. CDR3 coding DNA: TGTGCCAGCAGCTTGGACAGGGAGAGCACTGAAGCTTTCTTT.